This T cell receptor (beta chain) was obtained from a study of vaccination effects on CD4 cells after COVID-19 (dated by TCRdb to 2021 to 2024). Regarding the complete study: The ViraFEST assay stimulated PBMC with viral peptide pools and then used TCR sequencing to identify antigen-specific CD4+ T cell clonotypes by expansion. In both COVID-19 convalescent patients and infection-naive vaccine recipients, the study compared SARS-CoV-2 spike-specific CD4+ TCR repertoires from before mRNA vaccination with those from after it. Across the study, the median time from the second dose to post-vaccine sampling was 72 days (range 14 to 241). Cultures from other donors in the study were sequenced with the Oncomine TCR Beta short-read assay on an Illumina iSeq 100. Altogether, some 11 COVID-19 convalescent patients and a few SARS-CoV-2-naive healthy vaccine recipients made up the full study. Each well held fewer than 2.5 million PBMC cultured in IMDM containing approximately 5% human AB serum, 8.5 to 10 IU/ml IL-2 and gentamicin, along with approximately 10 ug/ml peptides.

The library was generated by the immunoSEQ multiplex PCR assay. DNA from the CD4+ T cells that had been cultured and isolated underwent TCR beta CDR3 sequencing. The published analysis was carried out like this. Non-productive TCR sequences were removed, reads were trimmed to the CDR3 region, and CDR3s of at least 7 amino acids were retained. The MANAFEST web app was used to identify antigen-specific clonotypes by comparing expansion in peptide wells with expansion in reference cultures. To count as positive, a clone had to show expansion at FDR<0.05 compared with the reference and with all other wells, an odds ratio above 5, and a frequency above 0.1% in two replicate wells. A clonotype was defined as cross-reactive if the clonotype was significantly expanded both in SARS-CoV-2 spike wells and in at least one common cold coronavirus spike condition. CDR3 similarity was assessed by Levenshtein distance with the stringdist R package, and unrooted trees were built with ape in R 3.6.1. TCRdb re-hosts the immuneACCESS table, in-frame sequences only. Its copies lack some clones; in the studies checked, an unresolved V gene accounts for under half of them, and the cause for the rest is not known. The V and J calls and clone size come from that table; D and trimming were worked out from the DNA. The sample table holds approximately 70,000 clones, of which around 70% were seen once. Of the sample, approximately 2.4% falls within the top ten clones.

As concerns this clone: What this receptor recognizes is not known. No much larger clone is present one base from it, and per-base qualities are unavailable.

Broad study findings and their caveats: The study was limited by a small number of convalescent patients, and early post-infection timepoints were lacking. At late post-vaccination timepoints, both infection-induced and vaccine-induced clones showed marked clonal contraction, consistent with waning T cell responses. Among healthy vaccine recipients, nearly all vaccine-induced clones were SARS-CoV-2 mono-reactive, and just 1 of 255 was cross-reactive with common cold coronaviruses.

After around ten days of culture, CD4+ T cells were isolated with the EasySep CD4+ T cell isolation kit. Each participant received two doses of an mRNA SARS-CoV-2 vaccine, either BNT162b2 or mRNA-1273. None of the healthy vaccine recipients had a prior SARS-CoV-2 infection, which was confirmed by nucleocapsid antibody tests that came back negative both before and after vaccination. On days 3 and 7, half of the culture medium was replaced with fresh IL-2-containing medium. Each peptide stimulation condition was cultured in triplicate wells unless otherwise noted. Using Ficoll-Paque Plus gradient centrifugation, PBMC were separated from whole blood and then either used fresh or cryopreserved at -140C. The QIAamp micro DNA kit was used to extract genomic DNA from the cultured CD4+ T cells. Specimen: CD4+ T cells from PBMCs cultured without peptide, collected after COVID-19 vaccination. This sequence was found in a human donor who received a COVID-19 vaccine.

The nucleotide sequence is TGTGCCAGCACGGAGGAGACCGGGGAGCTGTTTTTT. Translated, it gives CASTEETGELFF. The chain couples TRBV3-1 (or the pseudogene TRBV3-2) to TRBJ2-2, with TRBD2 tentatively as D gene (5 bases match). The CDR3 holds 12 amino acids from the cysteine to the phenylalanine. The DNA shown is the 36-base CDR3, in frame from base 1. Deletion took 7 bases off V and 5 bases off J, with a span of 8 bases between the germline ends. CDR1 and CDR2 are read off the germline V gene (reference sequence) as LGHDT and YNNKEL.